Shown below are 13 T cell receptor beta chains from a single sample sequenced in a study of blood T cell repertoires in COVID-19. TCRdb keeps only in-frame clones here, not all; method: immunoSEQ multiplex PCR. In the table there are some 160,000 clones, around four fifths of which are singletons. Sequenced material: peripheral blood. Every receptor here comes from a woman aged 80 or older with COVID-19, enrolled during active disease.

The J gene is TRBJ1-2, the V gene TRBV6-4, with TRBD1 matching 7 bases. CDR1 is MRHNA, CDR2 SNTAGT, per germline. CDR3 length: 14 residues. V dropped 4 bases and J dropped 4; count of bases not matched to a gene: 6. This CDR3 reads CASSVPDRVYGYTF. CDR3 bases: TGTGCCAGCAGTGTCCCCGACAGGGTCTATGGCTACACCTTC.

This clone was recorded once. The V and J genes are TRBV7-3 and TRBJ2-7; 11 bases are shared with TRBD1. The CDR3 runs to 14 residues. Germline CDR1 SGHTA, CDR2 FQGTGA. After removal of 7 bases from V and 4 bases from J, the junction contained 6 bases not matched to a gene. CDR3 sequence (DNA): TGTGCCAGCACTCTCGGGACAGGGGGGTACGAGCAGTACTTC. This gives the protein CASTLGTGGYEQYF.

In its sample, this clone was seen a few times. CDR3 amino acids: CASSQGIAGGLYNEQFF. The CDR3 coding sequence is TGCGCCAGCAGCCAAGGTATAGCGGGGGGATTATACAATGAGCAGTTCTTC. The chain carries TRBV4-1 and TRBJ2-1; 10 bases agree with TRBD2. This CDR3 region has 17 residues. From germline, CDR1 is MGHRA and CDR2 YSYEKL. V was clipped by 1 base and J by 4 bases; unmatched bases: 7.

This chain's CDR3 is CASNFKEQGYNQPQHF. The CDR3 nucleotides are TGTGCCAGTAATTTCAAGGAGCAGGGCTACAATCAGCCCCAGCATTTT. The chain carries TRBV19 and TRBJ1-5, with D possibly matching TRBD1 (5 bases). Trimming left V 7 bases short and J 3 bases short, with 19 bases between. In germline, CDR1 is LNHDA, CDR2 SQIVND (reference sequence). This CDR3 is built from 16 residues.

V is TRBV28 and J is TRBJ1-1; D remains unclear. The CDR3 extends over 12 amino acids. CDR1 is MDHEN and CDR2 is SYDVKM in the germline V gene. V was shortened by 3 bases and J by 8 bases, with 10 bases between the two germline ends. CDR3 sequence (DNA): TGTGCCAGCAGTTTCATGACCAGGGAAGCTTTCTTT. Translated: CASSFMTREAFF. Together with reference TRBV28 and TRBJ1-1, the CDR3 gives the full variable domain: DVKVTQSSRYLVKRTGEKVFLECVQDMDHENMFWYRQDPGLGLRLIYFSYDVKMKEKGDIPEGYSVSREKKERFSLILESASTNQTSMYLCASSFMTREAFFGQGTRLTVV.

In its sample, this clone was seen a few times. The J gene is TRBJ2-1, the V gene TRBV7-9, with 8 bases identical to TRBD2. The length of the CDR3 is 15 residues. Losses at the gene ends were 7 bases for V and 10 bases for J; bases not matched to a gene: 15. Germline V lookup: CDR1 SEHNR, CDR2 FQNEAQ (reference sequence). The CDR3 reads CASTPSGSGYWEQFF. For the CDR3, the DNA is TGTGCCAGCACCCCCAGCGGGAGCGGTTATTGGGAGCAGTTCTTC.

This clone was detected a few times. CDR3 amino acids: CASSLTSGGLSSYNEQFF. CDR3 DNA: TGCGCCAGCAGCTTGACTAGCGGGGGCCTGAGCTCCTACAATGAGCAGTTCTTC. This rearrangement joins TRBV5-1 to TRBJ2-1, with TRBD2 matching over 11 bases. Germline V lookup: CDR1 SGHRS, CDR2 YFSETQ. The CDR3 loop spans 18 amino acids. The trim removed 1 base at V and 0 bases at J, leaving 6 bases unmatched.

In its sample, this clone was seen once. The chain has TRBV19 and TRBJ1-6; 7 nucleotides align to TRBD1. The CDR3 sequence is 16 residues long. The germline gives CDR1 LNHDA, CDR2 SQIVND (reference sequence). With V trimmed by 5 bases and J by 0 bases, 4 bases remained unmatched. The CDR3, as DNA: TGTGCCAGTAGTGTACAGGGGAGCTCCTATAATTCACCCCTCCACTTT. Its protein product is CASSVQGSSYNSPLHF.

The chain employs TRBV3-1 (or the pseudogene TRBV3-2) and TRBJ1-5; maybe TRBD1 (5 bases). The ends were cut back, 5 bases at V and 2 bases at J, with 13 bases in the middle. The CDR3 totals 15 residues. Germline CDR1 is LGHDT and CDR2 is YNNKEL (reference sequence). The CDR3 DNA is TGTGCCAGCAGCTCGGGGGGGTCGGGCAATCAGCCCCAGCATTTT. Amino acid sequence: CASSSGGSGNQPQHF.

This clone came up once. The chain employs TRBV29-1 and TRBJ1-1; TRBD1 matches at 7 bases. This CDR3 is 13 amino acids long. From germline, CDR1 is SQVTM and CDR2 ANQGSEA. V lost 7 bases, J lost 5 bases, and 10 bases stayed unmatched. In DNA form, the CDR3 reads TGCAGCGCCCAACCCACAGGGGCTACTGAAGCTTTCTTT. It specifies CSAQPTGATEAFF.

The V call is TRBV7-3, the J call TRBJ1-2; 9 bases are a match to TRBD1. Looked up from germline, CDR1 is SGHTA and CDR2 is FQGTGA. CDR3 length: 12 amino acids. With 5 bases clipped from V and 7 bases from J, the junction kept 2 bases outside the gene matches. CDR3 sequence reads: CASSADRGGYTF. The CDR3 coding sequence is TGTGCCAGCAGCGCGGACAGGGGTGGCTACACCTTC.

The chain has TRBV3-1 (or the pseudogene TRBV3-2) and TRBJ2-2; D may be TRBD2 (5 bases). The CDR3 is 14 residues long. CDR1 is LGHDT and CDR2 is YNNKEL in the germline V gene (reference sequence). Trimming removed 4 bases at V and 0 bases at J, with 6 bases between. The CDR3 DNA reads TGTGCCAGCAGCCCCGGGACGAACACCGGGGAGCTGTTTTTT. Protein: CASSPGTNTGELFF.

This rearrangement joins TRBV6-1 to TRBJ1-2; D is perhaps TRBD1 (6 bases). This CDR3 spans 17 amino acids. The ends were cut back, 4 bases at V and 14 bases at J, with 32 bases in the middle. Looked up from germline, CDR1 is MNHNS and CDR2 is SASEGT. The DNA for the CDR3 is TGTGCCAGCAGTGTCCATCGACGAAAGGGGGAGTCAGGGTACGAAACCTTC. Its protein product is CASSVHRRKGESGYETF.